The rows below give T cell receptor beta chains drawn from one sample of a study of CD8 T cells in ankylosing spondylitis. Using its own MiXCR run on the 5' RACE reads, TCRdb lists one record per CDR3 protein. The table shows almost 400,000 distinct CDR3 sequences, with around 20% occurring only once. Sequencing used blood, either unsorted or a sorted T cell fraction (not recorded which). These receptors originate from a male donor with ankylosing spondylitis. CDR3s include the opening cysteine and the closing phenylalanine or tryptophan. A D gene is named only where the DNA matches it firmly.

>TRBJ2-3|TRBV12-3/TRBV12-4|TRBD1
CASSPGTGVFSRLRTDTQYF
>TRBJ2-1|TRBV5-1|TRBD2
CASSLAGLAGNLEQFF
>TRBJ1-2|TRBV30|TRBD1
CAWRAGQGHGYTF
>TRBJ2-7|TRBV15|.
CATSSELTATYEQYF
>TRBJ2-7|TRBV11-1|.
CASSPVLGGYYEQYF
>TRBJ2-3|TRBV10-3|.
CAIWGYPPTDTQYF
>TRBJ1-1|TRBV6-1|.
CASSDRRNTEAFF
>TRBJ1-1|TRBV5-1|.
CASRRTAENTEAFF
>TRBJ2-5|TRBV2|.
CASSDRSVGTQYF
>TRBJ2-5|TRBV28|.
CASNILGQETQYF
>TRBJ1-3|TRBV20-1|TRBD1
CSARSNRGGNTIYF
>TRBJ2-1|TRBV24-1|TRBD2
CATRTSGSISEQFF
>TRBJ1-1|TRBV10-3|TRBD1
CAIRDGTGRLAFF
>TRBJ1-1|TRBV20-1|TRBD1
CSASPLQGRIDEAFF
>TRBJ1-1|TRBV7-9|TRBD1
CASSRQGGTEAFF
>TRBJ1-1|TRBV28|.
CASSFGGRNTEAFF
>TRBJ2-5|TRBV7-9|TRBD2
CALRGLAETQYF
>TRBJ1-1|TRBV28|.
CASSLRRGVKAFF
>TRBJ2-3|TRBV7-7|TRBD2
CASSQLAGGPDTQYF
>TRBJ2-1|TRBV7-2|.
CASSPDRGWGNEQFF
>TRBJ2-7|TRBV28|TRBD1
CASSPPLFGTGDYEQYF
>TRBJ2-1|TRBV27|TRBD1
CASMGQGYNEQFF
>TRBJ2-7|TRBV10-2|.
CASYKGSSYEQYF
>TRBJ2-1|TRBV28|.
CASRPRVNSYNEQFF
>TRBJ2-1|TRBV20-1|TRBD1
CSVDRGPTKYNEQFF
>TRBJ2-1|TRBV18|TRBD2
CASSPQELLPAGGGFF
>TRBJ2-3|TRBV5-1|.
CASSEAGADTQYF